The sequence of this T cell receptor (beta chain) was determined in a study of a mutant IDH1 vaccine in newly diagnosed glioma (dated by TCRdb to the early 2020s). Regarding the research as a whole: Of the approximately 33 patients who were treated, approximately 60% were male and approximately 40% were female, and the mean age was about 40 years. Prior to enrollment, patients had been given standard therapy consisting of radiotherapy alone, temozolomide alone, or radiochemotherapy with temozolomide, with the combination given to most patients. Peripheral blood was drawn at six visits: V03 (baseline), V05, V07, V10, V12 and V13. For exploratory analyses, longitudinal TCRB deep sequencing was carried out in under 30 treated patients wherever samples were available.

Points on this clone: Its binding antigen is unknown. No much larger clone exists at a distance of one base, and base qualities are not known.

Overall study outcomes, separate from this receptor: Vaccine-induced immune responses across multiple MHC alleles were detected in approximately 93% of patients. Changes in the top peripheral T cell clonotypes picked up by TCRB sequencing did not appear to be linked to pseudoprogression. Availability determined which PBMC samples were chosen for TCRB deep sequencing. According to the authors, sample limitations meant that analyses of patient blood samples could not be reproduced.

Including the terminal cysteine and phenylalanine, the CDR3 comprises 15 residues. Only the CDR3 portion is preserved as DNA: 45 bases, with reading frame beginning at the first base. The junction shows trimming of 0 bases on V and 8 bases on J, plus 15 bases between the germline ends. CDR1 and CDR2, per the germline V gene, are SGHRS and YFSETQ. The sample's time point label is to be understood as: baseline, week 1 (first vaccination visit). This sample's treatment or condition label indicates: pre-vaccination baseline after standard-of-care therapy. Newly diagnosed WHO grade 3 or 4 IDH1-mutant astrocytomas showing loss of nuclear ATRX were present in the donors. The samples were drawn from NOA16, a multicentre, single-arm, open-label phase I trial in Germany that tested a mutant IDH1 peptide vaccine in humans for the first time. Blood drawn at visit V03 was used as the baseline sample for immunogenicity testing. Genomic DNA for TCRB sequencing was extracted from EDTA blood using the DNeasy Blood and Tissue Kit.

The library was made by the immunoSEQ multiplex PCR assay. Rearranged TCR beta chain sequences were amplified using the hsTCRB Kit according to the manufacturer's protocol. Sequencing of TCRB libraries was carried out on an Illumina MiSeq. The study's processing was this. The proprietary platform of the kit vendor was used for demultiplexing, trimming and gene mapping. TCRdb took this table from immuneACCESS and kept in-frame rearrangements with V and J called. Such tables lack part of the clones; where checked against another copy, unresolved V genes explain under half of the gap, and the rest is unexplained. V, J and clone size are taken as reported in that table, and D and trimming were inferred from the DNA itself. The sample table records 45,000 to 55,000 clones; 80% to 90% of these occur just once. About 2.4% of the sample is taken by the ten largest.

This receptor was identified in a man in his forties with glioma. Sequences were derived from PBMCs, sampled from a glioma patient treated with radiotherapy, temozolomide or both. The chain is assembled from TRBV5-1 and TRBJ1-5; too little of a D gene remains to name it. The DNA reads TGCGCCAGCAGCTTGGAAGGGCAGGTCCACGAGCCCCAGCATTTT. This is translated as CASSLEGQVHEPQHF. The full variable domain, with segments outside the CDR3 supplied by the reference TRBV5-1 and TRBJ1-5 proteins, appears as KAGVTQTPRYLIKTRGQQVTLSCSPISGHRSVSWYQQTPGQGLQFLFEYFSETQRNKGNFPGRFSGRQFSNSRSEMNVSTLELGDSALYLCASSLEGQVHEPQHFGDGTRLSIL.